The present entry profiles one T cell receptor beta chain with its context. These data are taken from a study of blood T cell repertoires in COVID-19. The repertoire was sequenced with immunoSEQ multiplex PCR; TCRdb's copy has only in-frame clones and lacks some. Here the sample spans about 280,000 clones, 85% to 90% being singletons. Sequenced sample: peripheral blood. The clonotype comes from a human donor in a cohort sampled during active COVID-19.

The CDR3 nucleotides read TGTGCCAGCAGCGTACTCCAAGGGGATCGAGCTTTCTTT. It translates to CASSVLQGDRAFF. This chain links TRBV9 with TRBJ1-1; D possibly corresponds to TRBD1 (5 bases). The CDR3 is 13 residues long. Germline CDR1 SGDLS, CDR2 YYNGEE. V dropped 1 base and J dropped 10 bases, with 14 bases sitting between them. The variable domain in full, completed from reference TRBV9 and TRBJ1-1, reads DSGVTQTPKHLITATGQRVTLRCSPRSGDLSVYWYQQSLDQGLQFLIQYYNGEERAKGNILERFSAQQFPDLHSELNLSSLELGDSALYFCASSVLQGDRAFFGQGTRLTVV.